The clone carrying this TCR beta chain was seen only a few times. The antigen is not known. The V and J ends lost 4 bases and 5 bases, in that order; junction bases with no gene match: 6. The V gene's germline CDR1 is SGHKS and CDR2 YYEKEE (reference sequence). The CDR3 covers 14 residues. TCRdb analysed the reads with MiXCR anew, one entry per CDR3 protein. Of almost 90,000 distinct CDR3 sequences in the sample, approximately 30% were seen once. The data stem from a study of T cell repertoires in cytomegalovirus infection. Whole-study findings and limits: HLA-C-restricted CMV clonotypes gave the most frequent clonotype in two of eight donors.

This specimen consisted of CD8+ T cells from cultured PBMCs, obtained from culture after CMV antigen stimulation. This chain connects TRBV5-5 to TRBJ2-5; 9 bases fit TRBD1. The source of this sequence is a human donor in good health (CMV status not recorded). Some clones in this sample may be carry-over from other donors' samples. The chain's CDR3 is CASSMDRGGETQYF. The CDR3 DNA sequence: TGTGCCAGCAGCATGGACAGGGGTGGGGAGACCCAGTACTTC.